A selection of T cell receptor beta chains follows, all from one sample in a study of blood T cell repertoires in COVID-19. Sequenced by immunoSEQ multiplex PCR; TCRdb stores in-frame clones only, minus some. This sample has some 120,000 clones, with 70% to 90% found just once. Sequencing was performed on peripheral blood. The receptors shown here come from a man aged 25-45 years with acute or convalescent COVID-19. The CDR3 runs from the conserved cysteine through the conserved F or W. A D gene is named only where the DNA matches it firmly. Size is stated for part of the rows, as once, few or many counts, or as a class when the clone is expanded.

many,TRBD1,TRBV2,TRBJ1-5,TGTGCCAGCAGTGAGCGGGACAGAAGCAATCAGCCCCAGCATTTT,CASSERDRSNQPQHF
few,-,TRBV29-1,TRBJ2-3,TGCAGCGTTGAAGACGTGGGCACCCCAGATACGCAGTATTTT,CSVEDVGTPDTQYF
-,TRBD1,TRBV2,TRBJ1-5,TGTGCCAGCAGCCCGGGACAGGCCCATCAGCCCCAGCATTTT,CASSPGQAHQPQHF
-,-,TRBV4-1,TRBJ2-1,TGCGCCAGCAGCCAAAGTAGCGCCTCTAGCTCCTACAATGAGCAGTTCTTC,CASSQSSASSSYNEQFF
-,-,TRBV9,TRBJ1-1,TGTGCCAGCAGCGTCGGGACACTGAACACTGAAGCTTTCTTT,CASSVGTLNTEAFF
many,TRBD1,TRBV19,TRBJ1-5,TGTGCCAGTAGTATCCGGAGAGGAACAGGGGTCTCCAATCAGCCCCAGCATTTT,CASSIRRGTGVSNQPQHF
-,-,TRBV13,TRBJ2-5,TGTGCCAGCAGCTTCGGTGAGACCCAGTACTTC,CASSFGETQYF
-,TRBD1,TRBV5-1,TRBJ1-4,TGCGCCAGCAGCTTGGGGACAGGGGGCGCAAATGAAAAACTGTTTTTT,CASSLGTGGANEKLFF
-,-,TRBV14,TRBJ2-1,TGTGCCAGCAGCCCGTTCGAGGGGGACACATACAATGAGCAGTTCTTC,CASSPFEGDTYNEQFF
-,-,TRBV30,TRBJ2-3,TGTGCCTGGAGTGTAGGGGGTAGTTCAGATACGCAGTATTTT,CAWSVGGSSDTQYF
-,-,TRBV2,TRBJ2-7,TGTGCCAGCCATGGTGTTGGACAGTCGACCTACGAGCAGTACTTC,CASHGVGQSTYEQYF
once,-,TRBV28,TRBJ1-4,TGTGCCAGCAGTCTGACAGGCGATAAACTGTTTTTT,CASSLTGDKLFF
-,-,TRBV10-3,TRBJ2-2,TGTGCCTCCCGGGACTTCCTTACCGGGGAGCTGTTTTTT,CASRDFLTGELFF
-,TRBD1,TRBV6-2/TRBV6-3,TRBJ2-7,TGTGCCAGCAGCCAGGGTTACAGGGGCTACGAGCAGTACTTC,CASSQGYRGYEQYF
-,-,TRBV5-5,TRBJ1-1,TGTGCCAGCAGACAGGACAGTTCGAACACTGAAGCTTTCTTT,CASRQDSSNTEAFF
-,-,TRBV29-1,TRBJ1-1,TGCAGCGTCCAGGGTGTGAGTCCCGACACTGAAGCTTTCTTT,CSVQGVSPDTEAFF
-,-,TRBV19,TRBJ1-2,TGTGCCAGTAGTGATGGGGCCGCCCTCTATGGCTACACCTTC,CASSDGAALYGYTF
few,TRBD1,TRBV15,TRBJ2-4,TGTGCCACCAGCAGAGGGACAGGGCAGGGTCTAGCCAAAAACATTCAGTACTTC,CATSRGTGQGLAKNIQYF
-,TRBD1,TRBV6-5,TRBJ1-3,TGTGCCAGCAGTACCGGGACAGGTTCTGGAAACACCATATATTTT,CASSTGTGSGNTIYF
-,TRBD2,TRBV5-1,TRBJ2-3,TGCGCCAGCAGCCAAAGACTAGCGGGTGATGGCGGTACGCAGTATTTT,CASSQRLAGDGGTQYF
once,TRBD2,TRBV2,TRBJ2-1,TGTGCCAGCACTAGCGGGAGAGGGGGAGGCAATGAGCAGTTCTTC,CASTSGRGGGNEQFF
-,-,TRBV9,TRBJ1-6,TGTGCCAGCAGTTTGACATTCGGGGGAAATTCACCCCTCCACTTT,CASSLTFGGNSPLHF
-,-,TRBV18,TRBJ1-3,TGTGCCAGCTCACCACAAGGGGTATCTGGAAACACCATATATTTT,CASSPQGVSGNTIYF
-,-,TRBV7-2,TRBJ2-7,TGTGCCAGCAGCCTTACTAGTTCCGAGCAGTACTTC,CASSLTSSEQYF
few,TRBD2,TRBV7-3,TRBJ2-1,TGTGCCAGCAGCCTGACTAGCGGCTACAATGAGCAGTTCTTC,CASSLTSGYNEQFF
few,TRBD1,TRBV10-3,TRBJ1-1,TGTGCCATCAGTACGACAGGGGGCGACACTGAAGCTTTCTTT,CAISTTGGDTEAFF
-,TRBD1,TRBV5-1,TRBJ2-3,TGCGCCAGCAGTCCGGGACAGGACACAGATACGCAGTATTTT,CASSPGQDTDTQYF
-,TRBD1,TRBV24-1,TRBJ2-1,TGTGCCACCAGTGCCCCGGGACAGTCGATAAATGAGCAGTTCTTC,CATSAPGQSINEQFF
-,-,TRBV9,TRBJ1-3,TGTGCCAGCAGCAAGCCGGGACAAGGAAACACCATATATTTT,CASSKPGQGNTIYF
-,-,TRBV21-1,TRBJ2-1,TGTGCCAGCAGCAAAGGGGTCCCGGGGAGGAATGAGCAGTTCTTC,CASSKGVPGRNEQFF
-,-,TRBV11-2,TRBJ2-6,TGTGCCAGCAGCCCCCCCAGCGGTCCCGCTGGGGCCAACGTCCTGACTTTC,CASSPPSGPAGANVLTF